The clone carrying this TCR beta chain was counted a single time. PCR involved 60 Vbeta and 13 Jbeta primers. The assay was immunoSEQ multiplex PCR, and TCRdb's table has in-frame clones only and misses some. The table includes roughly 110,000 clones, approximately 80% detected once. The CDR3 is 15 amino acids. The germline V gene has CDR1 SGHNT and CDR2 YYREEE (reference sequence). V was pared by 4 bases and J by 5 bases, with 10 bases of the junction left unmatched. These data are taken from a study of cytomegalovirus exposure and HLA in healthy donors. V and J are TRBV5-4 and TRBJ2-5; TRBD1 matches 8 bases. This sequence was found in a man aged 25 to 40 in good health and CMV-seropositive. Material: PBMCs. The CDR3 nucleotides read TGTGCCAGCAGCCTTCCGCGACAGGGGCCGGAGACCCAGTACTTC. It translates to CASSLPRQGPETQYF.